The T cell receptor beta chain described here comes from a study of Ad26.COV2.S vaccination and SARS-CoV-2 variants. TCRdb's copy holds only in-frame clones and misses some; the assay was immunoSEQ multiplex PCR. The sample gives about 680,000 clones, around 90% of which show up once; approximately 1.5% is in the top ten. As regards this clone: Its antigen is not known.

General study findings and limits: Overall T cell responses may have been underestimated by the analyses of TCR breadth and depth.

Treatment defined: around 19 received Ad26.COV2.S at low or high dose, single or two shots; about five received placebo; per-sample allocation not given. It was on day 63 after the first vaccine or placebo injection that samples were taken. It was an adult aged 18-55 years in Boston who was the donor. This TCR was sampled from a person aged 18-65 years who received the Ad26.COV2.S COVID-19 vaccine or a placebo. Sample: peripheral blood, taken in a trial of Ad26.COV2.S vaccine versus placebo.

CDR3 DNA sequence: TGTGCCAGCAGTGAAATGGGGTTGGCTGGCTACACCTTC. It encodes CASSEMGLAGYTF. The chain is built from TRBV2 and TRBJ1-2; D uncertain. Germline V gene lookup returns CDR1 SNHLY and CDR2 FYNNEI. The CDR3 is made up of 13 amino acids. V was trimmed by 2 bases and J by 7 bases, leaving 11 bases between them.